Listed below are T cell receptor beta chains from one sample, sequenced in a study of regulatory T cells in long-lasting Graves disease. From the multiplex PCR reads, TCRdb called clonotypes with MiXCR, one entry per CDR3 protein. The profile shows fewer than 450,000 distinct CDR3 sequences, 23% of them singletons. This material consisted of peripheral blood mononuclear cells (PBMCs), taken when the disease was refractory, from a patient treated with antithyroid drugs. Source of these receptors: a female donor with Graves disease. Both conserved end residues are part of each CDR3. Each record gives: clone size, V gene, J gene, D gene, CDR3 protein, CDR3 DNA. A D gene is named only where the DNA matches it firmly. Not every row has a clone size; where given, it reads once, few, many or a size class.

abundance: NA; v_gene: TRBV19; j_gene: TRBJ1-1; d_gene: NA; CDR3aa: CASYMGGPGGLNTEAFF; CDR3nt: TGTGCCAGCTATATGGGGGGACCCGGGGGCTTGAACACTGAAGCTTTCTTT
abundance: NA; v_gene: TRBV7-2; j_gene: TRBJ2-7; d_gene: TRBD2; CDR3aa: CASSPWRAGASSYEQYF; CDR3nt: TGTGCCAGCAGCCCATGGAGAGCGGGAGCCAGCTCCTACGAGCAGTACTTC
abundance: NA; v_gene: TRBV28; j_gene: TRBJ1-2; d_gene: TRBD1; CDR3aa: CASSLGTGNDGYTF; CDR3nt: TGTGCCAGCAGTTTGGGGACAGGGAACGATGGCTACACCTTC
abundance: NA; v_gene: TRBV7-9; j_gene: TRBJ1-4; d_gene: TRBD1; CDR3aa: CASSSGTGREKLFF; CDR3nt: TGTGCCAGCAGTTCCGGGACAGGGCGTGAAAAACTGTTTTTT
abundance: few; v_gene: TRBV6-1; j_gene: TRBJ2-1; d_gene: TRBD2; CDR3aa: CASSEWSSGRLYNEQFF; CDR3nt: TGTGCCAGCAGTGAATGGTCTAGCGGGAGATTATACAATGAGCAGTTCTTC
abundance: few; v_gene: TRBV6-1; j_gene: TRBJ2-1; d_gene: NA; CDR3aa: CASKVGTPTKDNEQFF; CDR3nt: TGTGCCAGCAAGGTTGGGACACCAACAAAGGATAATGAGCAGTTCTTC
abundance: NA; v_gene: TRBV11-2; j_gene: TRBJ2-2; d_gene: TRBD2; CDR3aa: CASSLRPSGRAVGTGELFF; CDR3nt: TGTGCCAGCAGCTTACGTCCCAGCGGGAGGGCCGTGGGCACCGGGGAGCTGTTTTTT
abundance: few; v_gene: TRBV27; j_gene: TRBJ2-7; d_gene: TRBD2; CDR3aa: CASSLRPVTLAGTSSYEQYF; CDR3nt: TGTGCCAGCAGTTTACGCCCTGTGACTCTAGCGGGTACTAGCTCCTACGAGCAGTACTTC
abundance: many; v_gene: TRBV9; j_gene: TRBJ2-6; d_gene: TRBD2; CDR3aa: CASSPSGMSNVLTF; CDR3nt: TGTGCCAGCAGCCCAAGCGGGATGTCCAACGTCCTGACTTTC
abundance: NA; v_gene: TRBV19; j_gene: TRBJ2-7; d_gene: TRBD1; CDR3aa: CASSIPGQRLYEQYF; CDR3nt: TGTGCCAGTAGTATCCCGGGACAGAGGTTATACGAGCAGTACTTC
abundance: NA; v_gene: TRBV5-6; j_gene: TRBJ1-4; d_gene: NA; CDR3aa: CASSLDMGGEKLFF; CDR3nt: TGTGCCAGCAGCTTGGATATGGGGGGTGAAAAACTGTTTTTT
abundance: many; v_gene: TRBV28; j_gene: TRBJ1-5; d_gene: NA; CDR3aa: CASSLNQPQHF; CDR3nt: TGTGCCAGCAGTTTGAATCAGCCCCAGCATTTT
abundance: few; v_gene: TRBV30; j_gene: TRBJ1-2; d_gene: NA; CDR3aa: CACLFGGYTF; CDR3nt: TGTGCCTGCCTGTTCGGTGGCTACACCTTC
abundance: few; v_gene: TRBV19; j_gene: TRBJ2-2; d_gene: TRBD1; CDR3aa: CASSSRTGTTGELFF; CDR3nt: TGTGCCAGTAGTTCGCGGACAGGGACCACCGGGGAGCTGTTTTTT
abundance: NA; v_gene: TRBV29-1; j_gene: TRBJ2-7; d_gene: NA; CDR3aa: CSVLARNSYEQYF; CDR3nt: TGCAGCGTTCTGGCGCGGAATTCCTACGAGCAGTACTTC
abundance: NA; v_gene: TRBV12-3/TRBV12-4; j_gene: TRBJ2-7; d_gene: NA; CDR3aa: CAGSPVGTLTYEQYF; CDR3nt: TGTGCCGGCAGTCCCGTCGGAACGTTGACCTACGAGCAGTACTTC
abundance: NA; v_gene: TRBV6-4; j_gene: TRBJ1-1; d_gene: NA; CDR3aa: CTSSYSNYEAFF; CDR3nt: TGTACCAGCAGTTACTCGAACTATGAAGCTTTCTTT
abundance: many; v_gene: TRBV20-1; j_gene: TRBJ1-2; d_gene: NA; CDR3aa: CSASHREEGYTF; CDR3nt: TGCAGTGCTAGTCACAGGGAAGAAGGCTACACCTTC
abundance: many; v_gene: TRBV6-1; j_gene: TRBJ1-1; d_gene: NA; CDR3aa: CASSVSSGLAFF; CDR3nt: TGTGCCAGCAGTGTTTCGTCGGGTTTAGCTTTCTTT
abundance: NA; v_gene: TRBV30; j_gene: TRBJ1-5; d_gene: NA; CDR3aa: CAWSGGSLGNQPQHF; CDR3nt: TGTGCCTGGAGTGGGGGCAGCCTGGGCAATCAGCCCCAGCATTTT
abundance: NA; v_gene: TRBV9; j_gene: TRBJ2-6; d_gene: NA; CDR3aa: CASSPRIEYPGANVLTF; CDR3nt: TGTGCCAGCAGCCCAAGAATCGAGTACCCTGGGGCCAACGTCCTGACTTTC
abundance: many; v_gene: TRBV27; j_gene: TRBJ1-2; d_gene: NA; CDR3aa: CASSLGGTGGYTF; CDR3nt: TGTGCCAGCAGTTTAGGAGGGACGGGAGGCTACACCTTC
abundance: NA; v_gene: TRBV29-1; j_gene: TRBJ2-5; d_gene: NA; CDR3aa: CSVRKRQETQYF; CDR3nt: TGCAGCGTTCGTAAGCGGCAAGAGACCCAGTACTTC
abundance: many; v_gene: TRBV2; j_gene: TRBJ2-2; d_gene: NA; CDR3aa: CASSEVGQVTGELFF; CDR3nt: TGTGCCAGCAGTGAGGTCGGGCAGGTCACCGGGGAGCTGTTTTTT
abundance: many; v_gene: TRBV2; j_gene: TRBJ2-5; d_gene: TRBD2; CDR3aa: CASAWGTNQETQYF; CDR3nt: TGTGCCAGCGCCTGGGGGACTAACCAAGAGACCCAGTACTTC
abundance: many; v_gene: TRBV6-1; j_gene: TRBJ2-5; d_gene: NA; CDR3aa: CASPDLGETQYF; CDR3nt: TGTGCCAGCCCGGACCTAGGAGAGACCCAGTACTTC
abundance: few; v_gene: TRBV5-1; j_gene: TRBJ1-6; d_gene: TRBD1; CDR3aa: CASRGTGENSPLHF; CDR3nt: TGCGCCAGCAGGGGGACAGGGGAAAATTCACCCCTCCACTTT
abundance: NA; v_gene: TRBV5-1; j_gene: TRBJ2-7; d_gene: TRBD1; CDR3aa: CASSLGQGAAAEQYF; CDR3nt: TGCGCCAGCAGCTTGGGTCAGGGGGCGGCCGCCGAGCAGTACTTC
abundance: few; v_gene: TRBV19; j_gene: TRBJ2-7; d_gene: TRBD2; CDR3aa: CASSPGLAGDPSF; CDR3nt: TGTGCCAGTAGTCCAGGACTAGCGGGAGATCCCTCCTTC
abundance: NA; v_gene: TRBV7-3; j_gene: TRBJ2-2; d_gene: NA; CDR3aa: CASSLTGSGAGELFF; CDR3nt: TGTGCCAGCAGCTTAACGGGATCGGGCGCCGGGGAGCTGTTTTTT
abundance: many; v_gene: TRBV20-1; j_gene: TRBJ1-5; d_gene: NA; CDR3aa: CSARESHKLSNQPQHF; CDR3nt: TGCAGTGCTAGGGAATCACATAAGCTAAGCAATCAGCCCCAGCATTTT
abundance: once; v_gene: TRBV7-2; j_gene: TRBJ2-5; d_gene: TRBD2; CDR3aa: CASSLFSASGRGETQYF; CDR3nt: TGTGCCAGCAGCTTATTCTCCGCTAGCGGGAGGGGGGAGACCCAGTACTTC
abundance: NA; v_gene: TRBV10-3; j_gene: TRBJ2-7; d_gene: NA; CDR3aa: CAISEEGKRVYEQYF; CDR3nt: TGTGCCATCAGTGAGGAAGGGAAGAGGGTCTACGAGCAGTACTTC
abundance: few; v_gene: TRBV6-1; j_gene: TRBJ2-7; d_gene: NA; CDR3aa: CASSTLTTGTYEQYF; CDR3nt: TGTGCCAGCAGCACCCTTACTACAGGGACCTACGAGCAGTACTTC
abundance: few; v_gene: TRBV5-8; j_gene: TRBJ2-5; d_gene: NA; CDR3aa: CASSLAGGNQETQYF; CDR3nt: TGTGCCAGCAGCTTGGCCGGGGGTAACCAAGAGACCCAGTACTTC
abundance: many; v_gene: TRBV28; j_gene: TRBJ1-2; d_gene: NA; CDR3aa: CASSRRNVYGYTF; CDR3nt: TGTGCCAGCAGCCGTCGGAATGTCTATGGCTACACCTTC
abundance: NA; v_gene: TRBV3-1; j_gene: TRBJ2-7; d_gene: TRBD2; CDR3aa: CASSQDFRTSGSEQYF; CDR3nt: TGTGCCAGCAGCCAAGATTTTAGGACTAGCGGGAGCGAGCAGTACTTC
abundance: many; v_gene: TRBV20-1; j_gene: TRBJ2-5; d_gene: TRBD2; CDR3aa: CSAISRLAGGPQYF; CDR3nt: TGCAGTGCTATTTCCCGACTAGCGGGAGGGCCCCAGTACTTC
abundance: many; v_gene: TRBV12-3/TRBV12-4; j_gene: TRBJ1-2; d_gene: NA; CDR3aa: CASSLDTDYGYTF; CDR3nt: TGTGCCAGCAGTTTGGACACCGACTATGGCTACACCTTC
abundance: NA; v_gene: TRBV30; j_gene: TRBJ1-5; d_gene: TRBD1; CDR3aa: CAWSHGTGDNQPQHF; CDR3nt: TGTGCCTGGAGTCACGGGACAGGGGACAATCAGCCCCAGCATTTT
abundance: few; v_gene: TRBV2; j_gene: TRBJ1-3; d_gene: TRBD1; CDR3aa: CASRTGGTGNTIYF; CDR3nt: TGTGCCAGCCGGACAGGGGGTACTGGAAACACCATATATTTT
abundance: many; v_gene: TRBV6-5; j_gene: TRBJ1-6; d_gene: TRBD1; CDR3aa: CASSYGGEDRNSPLHF; CDR3nt: TGTGCCAGCAGTTACGGGGGGGAGGACAGGAATTCACCCCTCCACTTT